This TCR beta chain derives from a study of identical twins. Overall study results and limits: Those out-of-frame alpha sequences shared by twins showed an excess of low generation probability.

Trimming pared 5 bases from V and 6 bases from J, leaving 16 bases between. From germline, CDR1 is SGHTA and CDR2 FQGTGA. This CDR3 has 14 residues. TCRdb redid the calling of the 5' RACE reads with MiXCR, one entry per CDR3 protein. The sample has fewer than 900,000 distinct CDR3 sequences, around a sixth seen once. Note on this clonotype: No antigen is known for it.

Another study also made use of these data, one on T cells expressing NK-cell markers. This second report adds: It was from sorted CD3+CD56+NKG2C+, CD3+CD56+NKG2C- and CD3+CD56-NKG2C+ T cells that TCR beta repertoires came.

This clonotype was sampled from a woman under 30 in good health. The chain employs TRBV7-3 and TRBJ2-5, with D possibly being TRBD1 or TRBD2 (6 bases each). The material sequenced was PBMCs. CDR3 bases: TGTGCCAGCAGCCCAGAAAGGGGGGCCCAGACCCAGTACTTC. Its translation is CASSPERGAQTQYF.